The sequence of this TCR beta chain was determined in a study of vaccination and CD4 T cells after COVID-19. The study's findings and limits: Median SARS-CoV-2-reactive clonotypes rose from around 19 to 38, not significantly.

Scientists ran DNA taken from cultured CD4+ T cells through the Oncomine TCR Beta short-read assay for sequencing. Extraction of genomic DNA was performed on cultured CD4+ T cells. TCRdb passed the PCR reads through MiXCR, listing each CDR3 protein once. The sample yields around 10,000 distinct CDR3 sequences, roughly 40% seen once. Sample treatment: approximately nine-day PBMC culture with coronavirus spike peptide pools or control peptides (ViraFEST assay). CD4+ T cells of the unexposed donor were collected before the COVID-19 pandemic (2011-2018). With peptide pools, ViraFEST first expanded antigen-specific T cells and afterwards sequenced their TCRs. Concerning this clonotype itself: Its specificity is unknown.

Trimming took off 6 bases at V and 8 bases at J, with 12 bases between the two ends. CDR3 length: 12 residues. Germline V gives CDR1 MNHNS, CDR2 SASEGT. The rearrangement uses TRBV6-1 and TRBJ2-3; D might be TRBD1 or TRBD2, each matching 5 bases. The TCR comes from a human donor in good health. Sequenced: CD4+ T cells from blood, cultured in vitro. DNA for the CDR3: TGTGCCAGCAGCTTAGGGGCGGGTACGCAGTATTTT. It yields the protein CASSLGAGTQYF.